What follows are 24 T cell receptor beta chains derived from one specimen sequenced in a study of cytomegalovirus exposure and HLA in healthy donors. PCR was performed using 60 Vbeta and 13 Jbeta primers. The table came from immunoSEQ multiplex PCR; TCRdb's copy has only in-frame clones and leaves some out. Among hundreds of thousands of clones listed, roughly 81% were seen once. Sequencing was performed on PBMCs. All receptors come from a girl aged 2 to 9 in good health and CMV-seronegative.

The chain has TRBV20-1 and TRBJ1-2; perhaps TRBD1 as D (6 bases). Germline V gives CDR1 DFQATT, CDR2 SNEGSKA (reference sequence). This CDR3 region has 11 residues. Trimming shortened V by 7 bases and J by 5 bases, and 11 bases separated the two germline ends. The CDR3 spells CSGTVQYGYTF. CDR3 nucleotides: TGCAGTGGGACAGTTCAATATGGCTACACCTTC.

This rearrangement joins TRBV5-1 to TRBJ2-3, with 10 bases that match TRBD1. V shed 0 bases, J shed 3 bases, and the junction held 4 bases outside the gene matches. Germline values: CDR1 SGHRS, CDR2 YFSETQ. This CDR3 spans 16 amino acids. Here the CDR3 reads CASSLAGTGETDTQYF. The CDR3 DNA is TGCGCCAGCAGCTTGGCCGGGACAGGGGAAACAGATACGCAGTATTTT.

The chain joins TRBV10-3 to TRBJ2-1; 13 bases line up with TRBD2. Germline V gives CDR1 ENHRY, CDR2 SYGVKD. V was clipped by 7 bases and J by 0 bases; unmatched bases: 9. CDR3 size: 18 residues. The CDR3 here is CAITQGLAGSSSYNEQFF. The CDR3 region has the DNA TGTGCCATCACCCAGGGACTAGCGGGATCCAGCTCCTACAATGAGCAGTTCTTC.

The genes are TRBV4-2 and TRBJ1-1; 9 nucleotides line up with TRBD1. The CDR3 covers 15 residues. The junction had 3 bases not matched to a gene; V was cut back by 0 bases and J by 4 bases. CDR1 and CDR2 (germline): LGHNA, YNFKEQ. Here the CDR3 reads CASSQEGTGTTEAFF. In nucleotides, the CDR3 is TGTGCCAGCAGCCAAGAGGGGACAGGGACCACTGAAGCTTTCTTT.

V gene TRBV2 combines with J gene TRBJ1-2; 10 bases are a match to TRBD1. V lost 7 bases to trimming and J lost 7 bases; unmatched junction nucleotides: 24. CDR1 SNHLY and CDR2 FYNNEI come from the germline V gene. The CDR3 has 19 residues. The CDR3 reads CASNPSIGTGESSGGGYTF. As DNA, the CDR3 is TGTGCCAGCAATCCCTCAATTGGGACAGGGGAGTCATCAGGAGGTGGCTACACCTTC.

The V gene is TRBV13, the J gene TRBJ1-2, with a tentative D call TRBD1 (5 bases). V was cut by 0 bases and J by 7 bases, with 18 bases left in between. CDR3 size: 16 residues. Germline CDR1 and CDR2: PRHDT and FYEKMQ (reference sequence). For the CDR3, the DNA is TGTGCCAGCAGCTTAGGCCAGAGACAGCCCTCCGGTGGCTACACCTTC. Its translation: CASSLGQRQPSGGYTF.

The chain uses TRBV9 and TRBJ1-3, with 7 positions matching TRBD1. CDR1 and CDR2 from the germline V gene are SGDLS and YYNGEE. The CDR3 is made up of 16 amino acids. J was trimmed by 0 bases and V by 4 bases; bases with no gene match: 7. CDR3: CASSSRDSFSGNTIYF. The DNA for the CDR3 is TGTGCCAGCAGCTCACGGGACAGCTTCTCTGGAAACACCATATATTTT.

This rearrangement joins TRBV15 to TRBJ1-3; D unresolved. The V end was cut by 2 bases, the J end by 3 bases, with 11 bases between. Germline lookup yields CDR1 LNHNV and CDR2 YYDKDF (reference sequence). The length of the CDR3 is 15 residues. The CDR3 nucleotides read TGTGCCACCAGCAGACGAACAGCTATTGGAAACACCATATATTTT. It translates to CATSRRTAIGNTIYF.

The rearrangement uses TRBV9 and TRBJ1-2; 7 nucleotides align to TRBD1. From germline, CDR1 is SGDLS and CDR2 YYNGEE. The CDR3 contains 15 residues. V gave up 2 bases and J gave up 5 bases; unmatched junction bases: 9. The CDR3 region is CASSVAPGQQYGYTF. The DNA for the CDR3 is TGTGCCAGCAGCGTGGCCCCGGGACAGCAATATGGCTACACCTTC. The variable domain in full, with the rest retrieved from reference TRBV9 and TRBJ1-2, is DSGVTQTPKHLITATGQRVTLRCSPRSGDLSVYWYQQSLDQGLQFLIQYYNGEERAKGNILERFSAQQFPDLHSELNLSSLELGDSALYFCASSVAPGQQYGYTFGSGTRLTVV.

The V call is TRBV6-5, the J call TRBJ2-7; the match to TRBD2 covers 7 bases. Germline CDR1 reads MNHEY; CDR2 reads SVGAGI. The trim removed 7 bases at V and 2 bases at J, leaving 5 bases unmatched. This CDR3 has 13 amino acids. Written as DNA, the CDR3 is TGTGCCAGCACCGCACTAGCGCCCTACGAGCAGTACTTC. As protein: CASTALAPYEQYF.

The chain employs TRBV7-9 and TRBJ1-1; D possibly corresponds to TRBD1 (5 bases). The CDR3 contains 11 residues. V was clipped by 3 bases and J by 8 bases, with 7 bases between them. Germline V CDR1 and CDR2: SEHNR, FQNEAQ (reference sequence). The CDR3 loop is CASSLTVEAFF. CDR3 bases: TGTGCCAGCAGCTTGACAGTAGAAGCTTTCTTT.

This rearrangement joins TRBV19 to TRBJ1-6; no reliable D call. The V and J ends lost 6 bases and 5 bases respectively, with 17 bases between them. Per the germline V gene, CDR1 is LNHDA and CDR2 is SQIVND (reference sequence). This CDR3 contains 16 residues. CDR3 DNA: TGTGCCAGTAGAGATCAGAGGGCAATTAATAATTCACCCCTCCACTTT. This gives the protein CASRDQRAINNSPLHF.

In this sample, this clone turned up once. This chain links TRBV7-8 with TRBJ2-3, with D tentatively TRBD2 (5 bases). Germline lookup yields CDR1 SGHVS and CDR2 FQNEAQ. The CDR3 loop spans 16 amino acids. Trimming removed 4 bases from V and 1 base from J, with 15 bases in between. CDR3: CASSSVRAVGTDTQYF. The CDR3, as DNA: TGTGCCAGCAGCTCGGTGCGGGCGGTGGGCACAGATACGCAGTATTTT.

A few counts support this clone. The sample holds other DNA sequences that translate to the same CDR3. The J gene is TRBJ1-1, the V gene TRBV27; the match to TRBD1 covers 7 bases. V shed 3 bases and J 3 bases; nucleotides not matched to a gene: 1. Germline CDR1 is MNHEY and CDR2 is SMNVEV (reference sequence). This CDR3 region has 13 residues. CDR3 residues: CASSFTGDTEAFF. In DNA, the CDR3 is TGTGCCAGCAGTTTCACAGGGGACACTGAAGCTTTCTTT.

This clone came up a few times. V usage is TRBV5-1 and J usage is TRBJ2-6, with D unclear. V shed 1 base and J shed 2 bases, with 7 bases lying between them. The CDR3 covers 15 residues. Looked up from germline, CDR1 is SGHRS and CDR2 is YFSETQ. The CDR3 coding sequence is TGCGCCAGCAGCTTGCGGGTCCCTGGGGCCAACGTCCTGACTTTC. Protein sequence: CASSLRVPGANVLTF.

This clone was recorded once. At one of its ends the junction is not consistent with the germline gene, which may arise from a read error. Other DNA sequences in this specimen translate into the identical CDR3. CDR3 amino acids: CASSEYHISYEQYF. The DNA for the CDR3 is TGTGCCAGTAGTGAATACCACATCTCCTACGAGCAGTACTTC. This chain uses TRBV6-1 with TRBJ2-7; no reliable D call. The CDR3 runs to 14 residues. Per germline, CDR1 MNHNS and CDR2 SASEGT.

This clone was counted once. The junction and the germline gene differ at one end; a read error may be behind it. The rearrangement links TRBV4-2 to TRBJ1-4; no clear D. Germline assignment: CDR1 LGHNA and CDR2 YNFKEQ. This CDR3 is built from 15 residues. The chain's CDR3 is CASSSRGRDNETLFF. In DNA, the CDR3 is TGTGCCAGCAGCTCCCGAGGACGGGATAATGAAACACTGTTTTTT.

This clone was found once. The V and J genes are TRBV6-1 and TRBJ1-3; D is uncertain. The CDR3 loop spans 13 amino acids. The germline V gene has CDR1 MNHNS and CDR2 SASEGT. Between the trimmed V and J ends, which lost 5 bases and 5 bases, there was a span of 10 bases. The CDR3 sequence is CASSSSVRNTIYF. The CDR3 bases are TGTGCCAGCAGTTCTTCCGTTAGAAACACCATATATTTT.

The genes are TRBV4-2 and TRBJ2-6; no firm D call. Germline assignment: CDR1 LGHNA and CDR2 YNFKEQ. Between the trimmed V and J ends, which lost 0 bases and 4 bases, there was a span of 13 bases. CDR3 length: 17 amino acids. CDR3 sequence (DNA): TGTGCCAGCAGCCAAGATTCGACAACCTCCGGGGCCAACGTCCTGACTTTC. Translating gives CASSQDSTTSGANVLTF.

The chain is built from TRBV4-2 and TRBJ1-1; TRBD1 agrees at 8 bases. Germline V gene lookup returns CDR1 LGHNA and CDR2 YNFKEQ. V gave up 1 base and J gave up 5 bases; unmatched junction bases: 9. The CDR3 contains 16 residues. CDR3 DNA: TGTGCCAGCAGCCAAGGGTCAGGGGGCCTTATAACTGAAGCTTTCTTT. Protein product: CASSQGSGGLITEAFF.

The chain has TRBV7-2 and TRBJ2-7; 11 nucleotides line up with TRBD2. Looked up from germline, CDR1 is SGHTA and CDR2 is FQGNSA. This CDR3 is 13 amino acids long. Losses at the gene ends were 4 bases for V and 6 bases for J; bases not matched to a gene: 2. The DNA of the CDR3 is TGTGCCAGCAGCTATAGCGGGAGGGTCGAGCAGTACTTC. This gives the protein CASSYSGRVEQYF.

V and J are TRBV7-6 and TRBJ1-2; D might be TRBD1 (6 bases). Germline V gene data show CDR1 as SGHVS and CDR2 as FNYEAQ. The V and J ends lost 7 bases and 2 bases respectively, with 11 bases between them. The CDR3 extends over 13 amino acids. CDR3: CASTNRANYGYTF. DNA of the CDR3: TGTGCCAGCACAAACAGGGCCAACTATGGCTACACCTTC.

The chain employs TRBV5-1 and TRBJ2-5; weak D call: TRBD1 (6 bases). This CDR3 has 15 amino acids. Germline-derived CDR1 and CDR2 are SGHRS and YFSETQ. V was shortened by 0 bases and J by 7 bases, with 16 bases between the two germline ends. CDR3 bases: TGCGCCAGCAGCTTGGTTCCGGACAGTTTGGGGACCCAGTACTTC. Translated, it gives CASSLVPDSLGTQYF.

This clone has just one count. V usage is TRBV5-1 and J usage is TRBJ2-3; D is unclear. The V gene's germline CDR1 is SGHRS and CDR2 YFSETQ. The CDR3 consists of 13 residues. With 0 bases removed from V and 5 bases from J, the gap between germline ends came to 7 bases. The CDR3 DNA sequence: TGCGCCAGCAGCTTGGGGGCGAGAGATACGCAGTATTTT. It is translated as CASSLGARDTQYF.